This passage covers 30 T cell receptor beta chains from one sample sequenced in a study of OX40 agonist ivuxolimab in advanced cancers. Sequencing was performed with immunoSEQ multiplex PCR; in TCRdb, only in-frame clones are kept and a portion is missing. Counted here are 90,000 to 100,000 clones, about four fifths occurring once; the ten biggest clones make up about 1.6%. The sample in question was CD4+ or CD8+ T cells sorted from blood, obtained in a trial of the OX40 agonist ivuxolimab. All receptors come from an adult with an advanced solid tumor such as melanoma, head and neck, liver or kidney cancer.

The chain uses TRBV6-1 and TRBJ1-4, with D possibly matching TRBD1 (6 bases). The ends were cut back, 7 bases at V and 4 bases at J, with 16 bases in the middle. Germline values: CDR1 MNHNS, CDR2 SASEGT. This CDR3 has 15 residues. DNA of the CDR3: TGTGCCAGCACCCAAGGAGGACAGCGTAATGAAAAACTGTTTTTT. This gives the protein CASTQGGQRNEKLFF.

The table lists this clone with a few counts. The chain carries TRBV28 and TRBJ2-7; tentatively, D is TRBD1 or TRBD2 (5 bases each). Germline CDR1 is MDHEN and CDR2 is SYDVKM. Trimming cost V 3 bases and J 2 bases, with 11 bases left between them. The CDR3 is 14 residues long. For the CDR3, the DNA is TGTGCCAGCAGTTTTGGGGACCGAGCCTACGAGCAGTACTTC. Residues: CASSFGDRAYEQYF. Filled out from reference TRBV28 and TRBJ2-7, the complete variable domain reads DVKVTQSSRYLVKRTGEKVFLECVQDMDHENMFWYRQDPGLGLRLIYFSYDVKMKEKGDIPEGYSVSREKKERFSLILESASTNQTSMYLCASSFGDRAYEQYFGPGTRLTVT.

The sample holds a few counts of this clone. V usage is TRBV4-1 and J usage is TRBJ2-3, with TRBD2 matching over 7 bases. J gave up 1 base and V 2 bases, and 15 bases lay outside the gene matches. The CDR3 has 19 amino acids. Germline V gives CDR1 MGHRA, CDR2 YSYEKL. CDR3 amino acids: CASSQQAGFGGDRTDTQYF. The CDR3 DNA reads TGCGCCAGCAGCCAACAGGCGGGGTTTGGGGGGGATCGCACAGATACGCAGTATTTT.

This clone occurred a few times. The gene calls are TRBV19 and TRBJ1-1, with TRBD1 matching 10 bases. Germline CDR1 is LNHDA and CDR2 is SQIVND (reference sequence). Trimming removed 5 bases from V and 7 bases from J; junction bases left unmatched: 4. This CDR3 region has 13 residues. The CDR3 DNA reads as TGTGCCAGTAGTCTCCGGACAGGGGGTGAAGCTTTCTTT. Translating gives CASSLRTGGEAFF. The full variable domain, its missing parts supplied by reference TRBV19 and TRBJ1-1, is DGGITQSPKYLFRKEGQNVTLSCEQNLNHDAMYWYRQDPGQGLRLIYYSQIVNDFQKGDIAEGYSVSREKKESFPLTVTSAQKNPTAFYLCASSLRTGGEAFFGQGTRLTVV.

The CDR3 is CASSTKQGANEQYF. The CDR3 nucleotides read TGTGCCAGCAGCACCAAACAGGGGGCCAACGAGCAGTACTTC. V is TRBV9 and J is TRBJ2-7; TRBD1 matches 9 bases. The CDR3 totals 14 residues. The germline CDR1 and CDR2 sequences are SGDLS and YYNGEE. Unmatched junction bases numbered 7, after V lost 4 bases and J lost 5 bases.

The CDR3 reads CASSKAGKREETHNEQFF. The CDR3 nucleotides read TGTGCCAGCAGCAAAGCGGGCAAGCGGGAGGAAACCCACAATGAGCAGTTCTTC. The V and J genes are TRBV21-1 and TRBJ2-1; TRBD2 reflects the table's D call only, with no check against the DNA. TRBV21-1 is classified as a pseudogene. There are 18 residues in the CDR3.

This rearrangement joins TRBV27 to TRBJ1-6; no definite D call. V was shortened by 3 bases and J by 10 bases, with 13 bases between the two germline ends. Germline assignment: CDR1 MNHEY and CDR2 SMNVEV (reference sequence). This CDR3 has 14 residues. The CDR3 DNA reads TGTGCCAGCAGTTTGGGGAGGAGTAGGTCACCCCTCCACTTT. This gives the protein CASSLGRSRSPLHF.

The chain has TRBV5-1 and TRBJ2-3; 7 bases are a match to TRBD2. Germline-derived CDR1 and CDR2 are SGHRS and YFSETQ. The CDR3 has 15 residues. Trimming removed 2 bases from V and 2 bases from J; junction bases left unmatched: 5. CDR3 sequence reads: CASSLAGTNTDTQYF. Written as DNA, the CDR3 is TGCGCCAGCAGCTTAGCCGGGACTAACACAGATACGCAGTATTTT.

V is TRBV28 and J is TRBJ1-1, with no clear D. Germline CDR1 and CDR2: MDHEN and SYDVKM. Trimming pared 3 bases from V and 7 bases from J, leaving 9 bases between. The CDR3 spans 12 residues. In DNA, the CDR3 is TGTGCCAGCAGTTTTTATGGTCGTGAAGCTTTCTTT. Translated, it gives CASSFYGREAFF.

This sequence joins TRBV28 and TRBJ2-1, with 9 bases identical to TRBD2. V was pared by 2 bases and J by 1 base, with 0 bases of the junction left unmatched. CDR1 and CDR2 (germline): MDHEN, SYDVKM. The CDR3 is 15 amino acids. The CDR3 loop reads CASSLAGGSYNEQFF. The CDR3 DNA follows: TGTGCCAGCAGTTTAGCGGGAGGGTCCTACAATGAGCAGTTCTTC. The entire variable domain, with the rest obtained from reference TRBV28 and TRBJ2-1, is as follows: DVKVTQSSRYLVKRTGEKVFLECVQDMDHENMFWYRQDPGLGLRLIYFSYDVKMKEKGDIPEGYSVSREKKERFSLILESASTNQTSMYLCASSLAGGSYNEQFFGPGTRLTVL.

The chain joins TRBV7-2 to TRBJ2-7, with 7 bases identical to TRBD1. Germline assignment: CDR1 SGHTA and CDR2 FQGNSA. The CDR3 is 13 amino acids. J gave up 6 bases and V 5 bases, and 7 bases lay outside the gene matches. CDR3 coding DNA: TGTGCCAGCAGCGCGAGACAGGGTAGCGAGCAGTACTTC. It codes for CASSARQGSEQYF.

The V and J genes are TRBV19 and TRBJ2-3; no definite D call. Germline V gene lookup returns CDR1 LNHDA and CDR2 SQIVND (reference sequence). V dropped 7 bases and J dropped 2 bases, with 10 bases sitting between them. This CDR3 has 13 residues. The CDR3 DNA follows: TGTGCCAGTAAGGAGTACACCACAGATACGCAGTATTTT. This sequence encodes CASKEYTTDTQYF.

The genes are TRBV5-5 and TRBJ1-2, with a possible D match to TRBD1 (5 bases). The CDR3 spans 16 residues. V was shortened by 4 bases and J by 2 bases, with 18 bases between the two germline ends. In germline, CDR1 is SGHKS, CDR2 YYEKEE (reference sequence). The DNA of the CDR3 is TGTGCCAGCAGCAACCGTCCCGGGACGGGGAACTATGGCTACACCTTC. Protein: CASSNRPGTGNYGYTF.

The chain links TRBV5-1 to TRBJ2-7; 7 bases agree with TRBD2. V lost 5 bases to trimming and J lost 7 bases; unmatched junction nucleotides: 24. CDR1 and CDR2 from the germline V gene are SGHRS and YFSETQ. The CDR3 sequence is 18 residues long. The CDR3 DNA sequence: TGCGCCAGCAGTCCGACCCCAGTTACTAGCGCCAAAGGTCGGGAGCAGTACTTC. This sequence encodes CASSPTPVTSAKGREQYF.

CDR3 protein: CASKKVPVMNTEAFF. In DNA, the CDR3 is TGTGCCAGCAAGAAAGTCCCGGTTATGAACACTGAAGCTTTCTTT. V and J are TRBV6-5 and TRBJ1-1; no clear D gene. Germline V CDR1 and CDR2: MNHEY, SVGAGI. Trimming left V 7 bases short and J 0 bases short, with 15 bases between. CDR3 length: 15 amino acids.

The V gene is TRBV7-6, the J gene TRBJ2-7; 12 nucleotides line up with TRBD2. The ends lost 1 base at V and 7 bases at J; junction bases unmatched: 2. Germline V gene sequence: CDR1 SGHVS, CDR2 FNYEAQ. The CDR3 sequence is 14 residues long. In nucleotides, the CDR3 is TGTGCCAGCAGCTTAGGACTAGCGGGAGAGGAGCAGTACTTC. Translation gives CASSLGLAGEEQYF.

In nucleotides, the CDR3 is TGTGCCAGCGGACTAGCTCCAGCCTACGAGCAGTACTTC. This sequence encodes CASGLAPAYEQYF. V gene TRBV6-5 combines with J gene TRBJ2-7; 8 nucleotides line up with TRBD2. The CDR3 has 13 amino acids. From germline, CDR1 is MNHEY and CDR2 SVGAGI. V was pared by 8 bases and J by 2 bases, with 5 bases of the junction left unmatched.

The chain uses TRBV19 and TRBJ2-7; 12 nucleotides line up with TRBD2. The V and J ends lost 5 bases and 4 bases, in that order; junction bases with no gene match: 3. This CDR3 spans 14 amino acids. Germline CDR1 is LNHDA and CDR2 is SQIVND (reference sequence). This CDR3 is CASSRTSGMYEQYF. The CDR3 region has the DNA TGTGCCAGTAGTCGGACTAGCGGGATGTACGAGCAGTACTTC.

The chain couples TRBV28 to TRBJ2-7; no reliable D call. This CDR3 is 16 amino acids long. V lost 1 base and J lost 2, with 15 bases in between. Germline CDR1 is MDHEN and CDR2 is SYDVKM. The CDR3 sequence: CASSLFSKSPPYEQYF. CDR3 in DNA: TGTGCCAGCAGTTTATTCAGTAAAAGCCCACCCTACGAGCAGTACTTC.

This clone has only a few counts. This chain links TRBV5-6 with TRBJ2-2, with no clear D. CDR1 is SGHDT and CDR2 is YYEEEE in the germline V gene. This CDR3 comprises 13 residues. V was trimmed by 0 bases and J by 4 bases, leaving 4 bases between them. The CDR3 protein is CASSLAGTGELFF. CDR3 coding DNA: TGTGCCAGCAGCTTGGCCGGCACCGGGGAGCTGTTTTTT.

V usage is TRBV28 and J usage is TRBJ1-1; D uncertain. The CDR3 consists of 12 residues. Germline-derived CDR1 and CDR2 are MDHEN and SYDVKM. Trimming shortened V by 6 bases and J by 7 bases, and 12 bases separated the two germline ends. The CDR3 protein is CASSTRTGEAFF. The CDR3 DNA is TGTGCCAGCAGCACCCGAACGGGTGAAGCTTTCTTT.

The sample holds a few counts of this clone. V and J are TRBV7-8 and TRBJ2-7; TRBD2 is a possible D gene (5 bases). The CDR3 covers 11 residues. From germline, CDR1 is SGHVS and CDR2 FQNEAQ. With 7 bases removed from V and 6 bases from J, the gap between germline ends came to 10 bases. CDR3 DNA: TGTGCCAGCAAGAGGGCCTCCGAGCAGTACTTC. It yields the protein CASKRASEQYF.

The chain couples TRBV30 to TRBJ1-5; maybe TRBD1 (5 bases). Germline loops: CDR1 GTSNPN, CDR2 SVGIG (reference sequence). This CDR3 is built from 15 residues. Trimming removed 3 bases from V and 4 bases from J, with 16 bases in between. CDR3 bases: TGTGCCTGGAGCCCCTTTGGAGGACAAAATCAGCCCCAGCATTTT. Translated: CAWSPFGGQNQPQHF. Complete variable domain (other parts from reference TRBV30 and TRBJ1-5): SQTIHQWPATLVQPVGSPLSLECTVEGTSNPNLYWYRQAAGRGLQLLFYSVGIGQISSEVPQNLSASRPQDRQFILSSKKLLLSDSGFYLCAWSPFGGQNQPQHFGDGTRLSIL.

V and J are TRBV5-1 and TRBJ2-3, with 7 bases matching TRBD1. The CDR3 has 16 amino acids. J was trimmed by 0 bases and V by 3 bases; bases with no gene match: 7. CDR1 is SGHRS, CDR2 YFSETQ, per germline. The CDR3 here is CASSSGWDSSTDTQYF. CDR3 DNA sequence: TGCGCCAGCAGCTCCGGATGGGACAGTAGCACAGATACGCAGTATTTT.

The chain links TRBV28 to TRBJ2-7; D is ambiguous. Looked up from germline, CDR1 is MDHEN and CDR2 is SYDVKM. V lost 5 bases and J 2 bases, leaving 13 bases between the germline ends. The CDR3 runs 14 residues. The CDR3 sequence: CASSILRPPYEQYF. In nucleotides, the CDR3 is TGTGCCAGCAGTATTCTCCGGCCCCCCTACGAGCAGTACTTC. Together with reference TRBV28 and TRBJ2-7, the CDR3 gives the full variable domain: DVKVTQSSRYLVKRTGEKVFLECVQDMDHENMFWYRQDPGLGLRLIYFSYDVKMKEKGDIPEGYSVSREKKERFSLILESASTNQTSMYLCASSILRPPYEQYFGPGTRLTVT.

In DNA form, the CDR3 reads TGTGCCAGCAGTGGAGCTCTAATAGGCGATAATTCACCCCTCCACTTT. Translating gives CASSGALIGDNSPLHF. V usage is TRBV6-1 and J usage is TRBJ1-6; D gene uncertain. Looked up from germline, CDR1 is MNHNS and CDR2 is SASEGT. The length of the CDR3 is 16 residues. V gave up 4 bases and J gave up 5 bases, with 15 bases separating them.

The chain links TRBV5-6 to TRBJ2-1; a possible D gene is TRBD2 (6 bases). Between the trimmed V and J ends, which lost 4 bases and 4 bases, there was a span of 15 bases. The CDR3 contains 15 residues. Germline V gene sequence: CDR1 SGHDT, CDR2 YYEEEE. For the CDR3, the DNA is TGTGCCAGCAGCCCGTTAAGGACTACATACAATGAGCAGTTCTTC. This translates into CASSPLRTTYNEQFF.

This rearrangement joins TRBV6-4 to TRBJ2-3, with no clear D. In germline, CDR1 is MRHNA, CDR2 SNTAGT. V lost 0 bases and J 6 bases, leaving 4 bases between the germline ends. CDR3 length equals 12 residues. The CDR3 region is CASSDSGDTQYF. The CDR3 coding sequence is TGTGCCAGCAGTGACTCAGGGGATACGCAGTATTTT.

The gene calls are TRBV6-5 and TRBJ2-7; a weak D match, TRBD1 (5 bases). V gave up 0 bases and J gave up 3 bases, with 6 bases separating them. The CDR3 has 13 amino acids. Looked up from germline, CDR1 is MNHEY and CDR2 is SVGAGI. This chain's CDR3 is CASSYSDSYEQYF. The CDR3 DNA sequence: TGTGCCAGCAGTTACTCAGACAGCTACGAGCAGTACTTC.

This clone has more than one count but fewer than ten. The gene calls are TRBV5-4 and TRBJ2-5, with TRBD1 identical over 10 bases. Germline V CDR1 and CDR2: SGHNT, YYREEE (reference sequence). Trimming took 4 bases from V and 4 from J; bases not matched to a gene: 4. CDR3 length: 14 residues. This CDR3 is CASSRRDRGETQYF. In DNA, the CDR3 is TGTGCCAGCAGCCGACGGGACAGGGGAGAGACCCAGTACTTC.